This T cell receptor beta chain appears in the sequencing data of a study of cytomegalovirus exposure and HLA in healthy donors. General study findings and limits: Other equally common chains were less clonally expanded than HLA-associated TCR beta chains, a later analysis showed.

V was pared by 6 bases and J by 1 base, with 16 bases between. In germline, CDR1 is LNHDA, CDR2 SQIVND (reference sequence). The CDR3 is made up of 16 amino acids. This clone has just one count. Its antigen is not known. In the PCR, 60 Vbeta and 13 Jbeta primers were used. TCRdb's table, derived via immunoSEQ multiplex PCR, lists solely in-frame clones and lacks some. The sample has around 58,000 clones; roughly 77% are singletons. The V and J genes are TRBV19 and TRBJ2-1; possible D gene TRBD2, 6 bases. The receptor was derived from a female donor in good health and CMV-seronegative. Sequenced: PBMCs. Here the CDR3 reads CASRLKGGESYNEQFF. The CDR3, as DNA: TGTGCCAGTAGACTCAAAGGAGGGGAATCCTACAATGAGCAGTTCTTC.